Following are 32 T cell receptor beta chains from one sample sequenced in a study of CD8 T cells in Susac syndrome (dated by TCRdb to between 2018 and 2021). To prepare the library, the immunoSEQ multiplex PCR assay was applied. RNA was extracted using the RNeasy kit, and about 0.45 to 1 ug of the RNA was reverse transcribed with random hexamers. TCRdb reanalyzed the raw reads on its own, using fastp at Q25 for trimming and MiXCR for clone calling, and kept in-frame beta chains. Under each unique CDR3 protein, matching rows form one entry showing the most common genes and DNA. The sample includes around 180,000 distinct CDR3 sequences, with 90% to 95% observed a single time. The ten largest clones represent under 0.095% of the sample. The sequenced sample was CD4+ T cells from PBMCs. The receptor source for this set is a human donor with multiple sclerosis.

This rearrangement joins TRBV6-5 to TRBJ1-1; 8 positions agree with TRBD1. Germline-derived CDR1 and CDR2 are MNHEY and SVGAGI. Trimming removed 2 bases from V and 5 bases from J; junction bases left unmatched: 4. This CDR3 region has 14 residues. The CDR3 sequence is CASSYQGARTEAFF. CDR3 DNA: TGTGCCAGCAGTTACCAGGGGGCGAGGACTGAAGCTTTCTTT.

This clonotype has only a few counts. In nucleotides, the CDR3 is TGTGCCAGCAGTCCTCGGACTAGAGAGACCCAGTACTTC. As protein: CASSPRTRETQYF. This rearrangement joins TRBV27 to TRBJ2-5, with 7 positions matching TRBD2. The CDR3 loop spans 13 amino acids. J lost 4 bases, V lost 5 bases, and 4 bases had no gene match. The germline gives CDR1 MNHEY, CDR2 SMNVEV (reference sequence).

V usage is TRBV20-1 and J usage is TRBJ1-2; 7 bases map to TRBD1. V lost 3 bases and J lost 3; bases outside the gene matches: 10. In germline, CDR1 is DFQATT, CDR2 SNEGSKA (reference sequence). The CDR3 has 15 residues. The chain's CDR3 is CSASAQDRAHYGYTF. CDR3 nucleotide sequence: TGCAGTGCTAGCGCTCAAGACAGGGCCCACTATGGCTACACCTTC.

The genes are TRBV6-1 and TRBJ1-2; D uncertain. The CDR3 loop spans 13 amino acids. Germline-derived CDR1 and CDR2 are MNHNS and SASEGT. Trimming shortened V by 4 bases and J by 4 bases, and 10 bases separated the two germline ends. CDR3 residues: CASSVDGLYGYTF. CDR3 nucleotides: TGTGCCAGCAGTGTCGACGGCCTCTATGGCTACACCTTC.

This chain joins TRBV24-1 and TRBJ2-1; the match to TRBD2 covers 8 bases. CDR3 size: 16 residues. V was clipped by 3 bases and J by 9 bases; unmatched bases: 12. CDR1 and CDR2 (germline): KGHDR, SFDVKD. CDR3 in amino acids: CATSDPTGTRVGEQFF. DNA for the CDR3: TGTGCCACCAGTGATCCTACCGGGACTAGGGTTGGTGAGCAGTTCTTC.

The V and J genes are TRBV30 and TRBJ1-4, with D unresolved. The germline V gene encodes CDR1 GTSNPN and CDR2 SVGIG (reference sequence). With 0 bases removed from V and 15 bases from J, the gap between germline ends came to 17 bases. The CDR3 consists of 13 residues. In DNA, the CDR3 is TGTGCCTGGAGTGTGATCGACCGGAGTGGGTTGTTTTTT. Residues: CAWSVIDRSGLFF. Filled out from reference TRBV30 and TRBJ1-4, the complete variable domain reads SQTIHQWPATLVQPVGSPLSLECTVEGTSNPNLYWYRQAAGRGLQLLFYSVGIGQISSEVPQNLSASRPQDRQFILSSKKLLLSDSGFYLCAWSVIDRSGLFFGSGTQLSVL.

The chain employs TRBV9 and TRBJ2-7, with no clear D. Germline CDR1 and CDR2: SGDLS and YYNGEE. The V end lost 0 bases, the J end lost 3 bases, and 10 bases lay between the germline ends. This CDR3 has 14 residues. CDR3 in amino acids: CASSVAELGYEQYF. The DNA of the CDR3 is TGTGCCAGCAGCGTAGCGGAATTGGGCTACGAGCAGTACTTC. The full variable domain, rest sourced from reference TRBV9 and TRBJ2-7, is DSGVTQTPKHLITATGQRVTLRCSPRSGDLSVYWYQQSLDQGLQFLIQYYNGEERAKGNILERFSAQQFPDLHSELNLSSLELGDSALYFCASSVAELGYEQYFGPGTRLTVT.

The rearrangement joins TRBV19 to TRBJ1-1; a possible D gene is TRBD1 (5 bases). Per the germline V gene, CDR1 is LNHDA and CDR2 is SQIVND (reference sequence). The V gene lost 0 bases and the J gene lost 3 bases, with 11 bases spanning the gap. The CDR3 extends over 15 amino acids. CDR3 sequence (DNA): TGTGCCAGTAGTATAGAGAGACAGCCAGACACTGAAGCTTTCTTT. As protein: CASSIERQPDTEAFF. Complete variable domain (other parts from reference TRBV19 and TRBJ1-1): DGGITQSPKYLFRKEGQNVTLSCEQNLNHDAMYWYRQDPGQGLRLIYYSQIVNDFQKGDIAEGYSVSREKKESFPLTVTSAQKNPTAFYLCASSIERQPDTEAFFGQGTRLTVV.

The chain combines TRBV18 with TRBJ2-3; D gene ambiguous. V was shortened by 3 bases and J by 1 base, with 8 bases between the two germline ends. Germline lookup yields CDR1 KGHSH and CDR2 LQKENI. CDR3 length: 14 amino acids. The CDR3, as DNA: TGTGCCAGCTCACCCTTCTCTGGCACAGATACGCAGTATTTT. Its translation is CASSPFSGTDTQYF.

CDR3 sequence reads: CASSQDNILLGSPGEQFF. CDR3 DNA: TGCGCCAGCAGCCAAGATAATATCCTCCTCGGGAGCCCAGGGGAGCAGTTCTTC. The gene calls are TRBV4-3 and TRBJ2-1; TRBD2 is a possible D gene (6 bases). The CDR3 spans 18 residues. Trimming removed 0 bases at V and 10 bases at J, with 25 bases between. The germline V gene encodes CDR1 LGHNA and CDR2 YSLEER.

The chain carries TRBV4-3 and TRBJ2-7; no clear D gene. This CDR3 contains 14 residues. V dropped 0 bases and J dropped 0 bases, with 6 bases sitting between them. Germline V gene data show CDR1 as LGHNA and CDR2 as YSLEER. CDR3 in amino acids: CASSQDRRSYEQYF. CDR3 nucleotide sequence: TGCGCCAGCAGCCAAGATCGACGCTCCTACGAGCAGTACTTC.

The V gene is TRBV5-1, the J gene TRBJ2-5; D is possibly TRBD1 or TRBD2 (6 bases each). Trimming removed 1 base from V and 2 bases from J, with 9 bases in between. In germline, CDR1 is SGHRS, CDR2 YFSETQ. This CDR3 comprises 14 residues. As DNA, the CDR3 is TGCGCCAGCAGCTTGTCGGGGGCACAAGAGACCCAGTACTTC. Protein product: CASSLSGAQETQYF.

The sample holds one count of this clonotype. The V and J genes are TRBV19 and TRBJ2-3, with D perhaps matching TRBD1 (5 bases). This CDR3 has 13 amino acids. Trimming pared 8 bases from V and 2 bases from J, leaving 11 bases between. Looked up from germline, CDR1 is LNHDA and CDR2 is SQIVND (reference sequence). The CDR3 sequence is CASHQGNTDTQYF. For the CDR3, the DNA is TGTGCCAGTCATCAGGGAAACACAGATACGCAGTATTTT.

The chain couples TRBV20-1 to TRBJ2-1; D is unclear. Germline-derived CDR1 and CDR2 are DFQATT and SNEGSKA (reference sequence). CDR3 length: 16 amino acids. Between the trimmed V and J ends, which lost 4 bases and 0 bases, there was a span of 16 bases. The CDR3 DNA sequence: TGCAGTGCTATCAGACCCGACACGGGCTCCTACAATGAGCAGTTCTTC. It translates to CSAIRPDTGSYNEQFF.

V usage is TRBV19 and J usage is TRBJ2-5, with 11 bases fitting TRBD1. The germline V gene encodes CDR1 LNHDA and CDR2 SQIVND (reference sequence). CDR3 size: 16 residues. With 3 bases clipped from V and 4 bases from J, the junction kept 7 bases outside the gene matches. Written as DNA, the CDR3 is TGTGCCAGTAGTATGGACAGGGGGCGCTTCCGAGAGACCCAGTACTTC. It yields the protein CASSMDRGRFRETQYF. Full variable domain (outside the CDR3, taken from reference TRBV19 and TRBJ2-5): DGGITQSPKYLFRKEGQNVTLSCEQNLNHDAMYWYRQDPGQGLRLIYYSQIVNDFQKGDIAEGYSVSREKKESFPLTVTSAQKNPTAFYLCASSMDRGRFRETQYFGPGTRLLVL.

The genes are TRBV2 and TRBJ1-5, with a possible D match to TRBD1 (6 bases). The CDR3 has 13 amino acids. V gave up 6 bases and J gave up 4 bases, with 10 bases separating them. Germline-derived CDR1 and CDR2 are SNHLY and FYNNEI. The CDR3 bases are TGTGCCAGCAGAAAGGGGGAAAATCAGCCCCAGCATTTT. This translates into CASRKGENQPQHF.

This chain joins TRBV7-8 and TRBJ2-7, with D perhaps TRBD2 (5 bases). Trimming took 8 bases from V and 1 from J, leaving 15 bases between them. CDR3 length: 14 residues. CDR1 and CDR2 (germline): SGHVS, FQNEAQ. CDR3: CASGPQRTSYEQYF. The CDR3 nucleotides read TGTGCCAGCGGACCCCAGCGGACGTCCTACGAGCAGTACTTC.

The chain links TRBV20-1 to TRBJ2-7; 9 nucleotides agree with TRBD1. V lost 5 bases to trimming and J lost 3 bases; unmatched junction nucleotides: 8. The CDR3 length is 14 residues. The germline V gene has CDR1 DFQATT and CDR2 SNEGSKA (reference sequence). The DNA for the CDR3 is TGCAGTGCTGAAACTCGGGGACAGGGCTACGAGCAGTACTTC. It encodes CSAETRGQGYEQYF.

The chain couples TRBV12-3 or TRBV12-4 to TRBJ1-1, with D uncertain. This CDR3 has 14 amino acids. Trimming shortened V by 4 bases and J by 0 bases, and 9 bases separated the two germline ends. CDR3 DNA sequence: TGTGCCAGCAGTTCCGACTCGGTGAACACTGAAGCTTTCTTT. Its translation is CASSSDSVNTEAFF.

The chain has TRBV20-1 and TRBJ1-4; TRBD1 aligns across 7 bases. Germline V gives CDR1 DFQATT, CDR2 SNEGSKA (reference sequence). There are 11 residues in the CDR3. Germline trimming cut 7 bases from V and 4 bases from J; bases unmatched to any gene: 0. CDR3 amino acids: CSGQGNEKLFF. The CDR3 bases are TGCAGTGGACAGGGTAATGAAAAACTGTTTTTT.

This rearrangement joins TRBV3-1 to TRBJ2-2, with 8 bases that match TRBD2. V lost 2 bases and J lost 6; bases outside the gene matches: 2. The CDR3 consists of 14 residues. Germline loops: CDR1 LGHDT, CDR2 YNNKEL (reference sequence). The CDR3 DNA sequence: TGTGCCAGCAGCCAATTTAGCGGGGCCGGGGAGCTGTTTTTT. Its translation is CASSQFSGAGELFF. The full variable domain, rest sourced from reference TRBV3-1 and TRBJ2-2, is DTAVSQTPKYLVTQMGNDKSIKCEQNLGHDTMYWYKQDSKKFLKIMFSYNNKELIINETVPNRFSPKSPDKAHLNLHINSLELGDSAVYFCASSQFSGAGELFFGEGSRLTVL.

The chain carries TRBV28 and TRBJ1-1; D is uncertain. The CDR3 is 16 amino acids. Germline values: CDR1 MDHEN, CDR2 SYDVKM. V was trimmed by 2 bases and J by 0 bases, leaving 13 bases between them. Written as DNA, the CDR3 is TGTGCCAGCAGTTTAGGTTCGCCGCCGGTGAACACTGAAGCTTTCTTT. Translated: CASSLGSPPVNTEAFF.

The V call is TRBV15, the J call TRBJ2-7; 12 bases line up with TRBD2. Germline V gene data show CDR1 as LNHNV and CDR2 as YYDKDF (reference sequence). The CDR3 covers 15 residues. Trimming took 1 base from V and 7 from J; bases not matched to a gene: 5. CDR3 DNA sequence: TGTGCCACCAGCAGAGGACTAGCGGGAGAAAGGGAGCAGTACTTC. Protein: CATSRGLAGEREQYF.

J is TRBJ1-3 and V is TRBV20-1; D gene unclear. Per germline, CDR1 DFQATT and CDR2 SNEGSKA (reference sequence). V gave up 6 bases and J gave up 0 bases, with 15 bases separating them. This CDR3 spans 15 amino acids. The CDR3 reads CSAQVGTVSGNTIYF. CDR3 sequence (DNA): TGCAGTGCCCAAGTCGGAACTGTCTCTGGAAACACCATATATTTT.

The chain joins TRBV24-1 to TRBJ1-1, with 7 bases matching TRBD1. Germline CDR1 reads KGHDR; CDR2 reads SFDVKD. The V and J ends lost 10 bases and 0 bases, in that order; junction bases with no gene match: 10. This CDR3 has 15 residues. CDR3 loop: CATQSNRGMNTEAFF. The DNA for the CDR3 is TGTGCCACTCAATCAAACAGGGGAATGAACACTGAAGCTTTCTTT.

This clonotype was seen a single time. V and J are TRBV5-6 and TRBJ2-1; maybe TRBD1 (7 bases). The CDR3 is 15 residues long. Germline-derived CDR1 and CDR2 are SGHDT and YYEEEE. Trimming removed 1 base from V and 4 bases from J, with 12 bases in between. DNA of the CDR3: TGTGCCAGCAGCTTGTACAGGGGACTTTACAATGAGCAGTTCTTC. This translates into CASSLYRGLYNEQFF. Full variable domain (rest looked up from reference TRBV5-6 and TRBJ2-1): DAGVTQSPTHLIKTRGQQVTLRCSPKSGHDTVSWYQQALGQGPQFIFQYYEEEERQRGNFPDRFSGHQFPNYSSELNVNALLLGDSALYLCASSLYRGLYNEQFFGPGTRLTVL.

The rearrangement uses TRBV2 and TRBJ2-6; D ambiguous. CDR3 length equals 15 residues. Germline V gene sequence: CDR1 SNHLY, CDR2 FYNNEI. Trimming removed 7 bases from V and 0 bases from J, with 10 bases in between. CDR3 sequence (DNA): TGTGCCAGCAACCCCATCAGCTCTGGGGCCAACGTCCTGACTTTC. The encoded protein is CASNPISSGANVLTF.

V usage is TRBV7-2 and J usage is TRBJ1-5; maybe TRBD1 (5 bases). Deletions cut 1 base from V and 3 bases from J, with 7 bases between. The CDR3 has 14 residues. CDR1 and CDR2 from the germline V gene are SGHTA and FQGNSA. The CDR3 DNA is TGTGCCAGCAGCTTAGTCAGGGACAATCAGCCCCAGCATTTT. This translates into CASSLVRDNQPQHF.

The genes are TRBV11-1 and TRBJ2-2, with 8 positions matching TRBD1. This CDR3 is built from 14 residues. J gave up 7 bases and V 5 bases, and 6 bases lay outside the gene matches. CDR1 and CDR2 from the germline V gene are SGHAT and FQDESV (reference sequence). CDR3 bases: TGTGCCAGCAGCACGAGACAGGGGCTCGGGGAGCTGTTTTTT. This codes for CASSTRQGLGELFF.

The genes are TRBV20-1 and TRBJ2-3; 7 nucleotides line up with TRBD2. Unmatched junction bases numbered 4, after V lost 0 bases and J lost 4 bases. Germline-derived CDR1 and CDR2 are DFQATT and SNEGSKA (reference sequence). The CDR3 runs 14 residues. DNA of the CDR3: TGCAGTGCTAGAGATGGGCTAGCGGCAGATACGCAGTATTTT. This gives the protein CSARDGLAADTQYF.

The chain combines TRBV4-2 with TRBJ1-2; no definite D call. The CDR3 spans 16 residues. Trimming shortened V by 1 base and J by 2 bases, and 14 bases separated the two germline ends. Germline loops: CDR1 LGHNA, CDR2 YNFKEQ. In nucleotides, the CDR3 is TGTGCCAGCAGCCAAGCCGAGGGAAGCGGCAACTATGGCTACACCTTC. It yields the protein CASSQAEGSGNYGYTF.

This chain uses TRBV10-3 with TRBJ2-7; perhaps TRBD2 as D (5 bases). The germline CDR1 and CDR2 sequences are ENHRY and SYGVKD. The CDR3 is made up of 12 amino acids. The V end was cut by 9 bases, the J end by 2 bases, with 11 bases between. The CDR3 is CAMSSKPYEQYF. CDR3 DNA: TGTGCCATGTCTAGCAAGCCCTACGAGCAGTACTTC.